The 15 T cell receptor beta chains given below trace back to one sample, sequenced in a study of siplizumab effects on memory and regulatory T cells. Profiled with immunoSEQ multiplex PCR; TCRdb holds only in-frame clones, not every one. There are about 82,000 clones in the sample; 87% occur only once, and 1.5% lies in the top ten. The specimen sequenced was Tregs sorted from blood. These receptors were collected from a human donor in good health.

This rearrangement joins TRBV11-2 to TRBJ2-1; no reliable D call. The V gene's germline CDR1 is SGHAT and CDR2 FQNNGV. The V gene lost 6 bases and the J gene lost 0 bases, with 12 bases spanning the gap. The CDR3 spans 15 residues. The CDR3 DNA is TGTGCCAGCAGTCCTGACGGTGGCTCCTACAATGAGCAGTTCTTC. As protein: CASSPDGGSYNEQFF.

The V gene is TRBV7-2, the J gene TRBJ1-1, with D uncertain. CDR1 and CDR2 from the germline V gene are SGHTA and FQGNSA. The CDR3 runs to 13 residues. Trimming took 4 bases from V and 11 from J, leaving 17 bases between them. CDR3 residues: CASSSPVRPAAFF. CDR3 sequence (DNA): TGTGCCAGCAGCTCCCCGGTCAGGCCGGCCGCTTTCTTT.

This clone was observed once. The chain employs TRBV5-1 and TRBJ1-2, with D possibly matching TRBD1 (5 bases). V lost 3 bases, J lost 5 bases, and 11 bases lay in between. The germline V gene encodes CDR1 SGHRS and CDR2 YFSETQ. The CDR3 has 13 residues. CDR3 loop: CASSSGLEYGYTF. In DNA, the CDR3 is TGCGCCAGCAGCTCGGGGCTGGAATATGGCTACACCTTC.

The chain links TRBV2 to TRBJ1-3; TRBD1 is a possible D gene (5 bases). V shed 4 bases and J shed 3 bases, with 10 bases lying between them. Germline values: CDR1 SNHLY, CDR2 FYNNEI. The CDR3 runs to 14 residues. CDR3 loop: CASSARDGGNTIYF. For the CDR3, the DNA is TGTGCCAGCAGTGCCCGGGACGGTGGAAACACCATATATTTT.

This sequence joins TRBV7-2 and TRBJ1-5, with D maybe TRBD1 (5 bases). Looked up from germline, CDR1 is SGHTA and CDR2 is FQGNSA. The CDR3 extends over 13 amino acids. Trimming pared 5 bases from V and 6 bases from J, leaving 11 bases between. The DNA of the CDR3 is TGTGCCAGCAGCCCTAGGGGCATTCAGCCCCAGCATTTT. Translated, it gives CASSPRGIQPQHF.

J is TRBJ2-5 and V is TRBV12-5, with unresolved D. CDR3 length: 14 residues. V lost 4 bases, J lost 0 bases, and 9 bases lay in between. Germline assignment: CDR1 LGHNT and CDR2 FRNRAP. The CDR3 spells CASGSAPYQETQYF. The CDR3 DNA sequence: TGTGCTAGTGGTTCAGCCCCGTACCAAGAGACCCAGTACTTC.

V and J are TRBV7-2 and TRBJ1-1; tentatively, D is TRBD1 (5 bases). Germline CDR1 SGHTA, CDR2 FQGNSA. The CDR3 totals 13 residues. V was clipped by 5 bases and J by 5 bases, with 12 bases between them. The chain's CDR3 is CASSLTGLTEAFF. The CDR3 bases are TGTGCCAGCAGCCTTACAGGATTGACTGAAGCTTTCTTT.

The genes are TRBV7-9 and TRBJ2-3; D is unresolved. The CDR3 contains 13 residues. With 1 base removed from V and 10 bases from J, the gap between germline ends came to 12 bases. CDR1 and CDR2 from the germline V gene are SEHNR and FQNEAQ (reference sequence). The CDR3 DNA follows: TGTGCCAGCAGCTTAGGCTCTCTTGCCGCGCAGTATTTT. This translates into CASSLGSLAAQYF. The full variable domain, rest sourced from reference TRBV7-9 and TRBJ2-3, is DTGVSQNPRHKITKRGQNVTFRCDPISEHNRLYWYRQTLGQGPEFLTYFQNEAQLEKSRLLSDRFSAERPKGSFSTLEIQRTEQGDSAMYLCASSLGSLAAQYFGPGTRLTVL.

V gene TRBV5-1 combines with J gene TRBJ1-1, with D perhaps matching TRBD1 (5 bases). The CDR3 has 14 amino acids. Per germline, CDR1 SGHRS and CDR2 YFSETQ. V gave up 0 bases and J gave up 1 base, with 7 bases separating them. CDR3 residues: CASSLEGTNTEAFF. DNA of the CDR3: TGCGCCAGCAGCTTGGAGGGGACGAACACTGAAGCTTTCTTT.

DNA of the CDR3: TGTGCCAGCAGCCCCACCGGGAAGGGGGCGCGGGGCTATGGCTACACCTTC. Protein: CASSPTGKGARGYGYTF. The chain joins TRBV5-6 to TRBJ1-2; 7 bases fit TRBD1. V lost 4 bases and J lost 4; bases outside the gene matches: 16. The CDR3 length is 17 residues. CDR1 SGHDT and CDR2 YYEEEE come from the germline V gene.

The chain uses TRBV5-1 and TRBJ1-5; 10 nucleotides align to TRBD1. This CDR3 has 14 amino acids. After removal of 7 bases from V and 2 bases from J, the junction contained 3 bases not matched to a gene. Germline-derived CDR1 and CDR2 are SGHRS and YFSETQ. CDR3 sequence (DNA): TGCGCCAGCGGGACAGGGGAAGGCAATCAGCCCCAGCATTTT. Translation gives CASGTGEGNQPQHF.

The chain employs TRBV27 and TRBJ1-2; D ambiguous. This CDR3 has 15 residues. Trimming shortened V by 7 bases and J by 7 bases, and 22 bases separated the two germline ends. Germline V gives CDR1 MNHEY, CDR2 SMNVEV (reference sequence). CDR3 coding DNA: TGTGCCAGCACCGACGTCCCAGGCTCCTTCGGTGGCTACACCTTC. This translates into CASTDVPGSFGGYTF.

This chain uses TRBV7-2 with TRBJ2-7; D ambiguous. With 4 bases removed from V and 2 bases from J, the gap between germline ends came to 3 bases. This CDR3 contains 11 residues. CDR1 SGHTA and CDR2 FQGNSA come from the germline V gene. The CDR3 bases are TGTGCCAGCAGCTCTGCCTACGAGCAGTACTTC. It encodes CASSSAYEQYF.

The rearrangement joins TRBV27 to TRBJ2-5; TRBD2 agrees at 12 bases. In germline, CDR1 is MNHEY, CDR2 SMNVEV (reference sequence). There are 16 residues in the CDR3. V shed 3 bases and J 5 bases; nucleotides not matched to a gene: 7. CDR3 sequence reads: CASSFALAGGRETQYF. The CDR3 DNA sequence: TGTGCCAGCAGTTTCGCTCTAGCGGGGGGGCGGGAGACCCAGTACTTC.

The chain joins TRBV30 to TRBJ1-4; D call uncertain. Germline V gives CDR1 GTSNPN, CDR2 SVGIG (reference sequence). This CDR3 contains 14 residues. V was cut by 1 base and J by 4 bases, with 10 bases left in between. CDR3 region: CAWSDARYNEKLFF. Written as DNA, the CDR3 is TGTGCCTGGAGTGATGCCCGGTATAATGAAAAACTGTTTTTT.